This entry is about one T cell receptor beta chain. Its target is unknown. This sample is part of a study of cytomegalovirus exposure and HLA in healthy donors. Study outcomes and limitations: As a later analysis revealed, most CMV-associated TCR beta chains appeared HLA-restricted. Researchers reported in a later analysis that a missense DCLRE1C variant was tied to TCR beta V- and J-gene trimming.

Amplification used 60 Vbeta primers and 13 Jbeta primers. Sequencing was performed with immunoSEQ multiplex PCR; in TCRdb, only in-frame clones are kept and a portion is missing. The sample has about 250,000 clones; 75% to 85% are singletons. Germline V gives CDR1 WNHNN, CDR2 SYGVQD (reference sequence). Between the trimmed V and J ends, which lost 5 bases and 2 bases, there was a span of 8 bases. The CDR3 spans 13 residues. The clonotype comes from a girl aged 2-10 years in good health and CMV-seronegative. V is TRBV10-1 and J is TRBJ2-3; D gene ambiguous. The sample comprised PBMCs. In DNA form, the CDR3 reads TGCGCCAGCAGTCCTAGTTCCACAGATACGCAGTATTTT. As protein: CASSPSSTDTQYF.